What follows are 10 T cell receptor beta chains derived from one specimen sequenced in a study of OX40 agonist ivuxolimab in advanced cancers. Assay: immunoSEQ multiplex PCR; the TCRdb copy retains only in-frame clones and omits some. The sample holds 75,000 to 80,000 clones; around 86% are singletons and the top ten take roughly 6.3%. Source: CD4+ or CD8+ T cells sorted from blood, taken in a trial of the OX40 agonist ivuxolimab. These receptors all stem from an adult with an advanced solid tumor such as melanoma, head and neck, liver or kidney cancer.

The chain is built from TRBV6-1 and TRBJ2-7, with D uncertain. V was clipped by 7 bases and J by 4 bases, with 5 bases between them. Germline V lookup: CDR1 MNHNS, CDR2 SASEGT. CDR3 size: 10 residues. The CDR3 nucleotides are TGTGCCAGCAAAGAGTACGAGCAGTACTTC. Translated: CASKEYEQYF.

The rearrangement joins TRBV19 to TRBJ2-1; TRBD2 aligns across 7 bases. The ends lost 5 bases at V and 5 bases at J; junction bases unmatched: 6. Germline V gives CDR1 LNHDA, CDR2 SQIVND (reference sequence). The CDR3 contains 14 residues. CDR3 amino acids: CASSPGLVNNEQFF. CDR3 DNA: TGTGCCAGTAGTCCCGGACTAGTTAACAATGAGCAGTTCTTC.

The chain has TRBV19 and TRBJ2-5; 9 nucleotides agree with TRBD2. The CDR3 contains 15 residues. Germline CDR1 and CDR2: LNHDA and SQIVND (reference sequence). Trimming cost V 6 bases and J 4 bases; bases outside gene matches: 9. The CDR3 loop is CASSPASGVGETQYF. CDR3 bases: TGTGCCAGTAGCCCTGCTAGCGGGGTAGGAGAGACCCAGTACTTC. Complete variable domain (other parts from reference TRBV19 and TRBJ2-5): DGGITQSPKYLFRKEGQNVTLSCEQNLNHDAMYWYRQDPGQGLRLIYYSQIVNDFQKGDIAEGYSVSREKKESFPLTVTSAQKNPTAFYLCASSPASGVGETQYFGPGTRLLVL.

CDR3 DNA: TGTGCCTGGAAGGAGGACAGCTATAATTCACCCCTCCACTTT. Translated: CAWKEDSYNSPLHF. The chain employs TRBV30 and TRBJ1-6; weak D call: TRBD1 (6 bases). Looked up from germline, CDR1 is GTSNPN and CDR2 is SVGIG (reference sequence). CDR3 size: 14 residues. The germline V and J ends were trimmed by 4 bases and 3 bases, with 10 bases remaining between them.

The CDR3 protein is CASSLRGALNIQYF. CDR3 bases: TGTGCCAGCAGCTTAAGGGGGGCCCTAAACATTCAGTACTTC. V usage is TRBV7-2 and J usage is TRBJ2-4; D is possibly TRBD1 or TRBD2 (6 bases each). Trimming removed 2 bases from V and 6 bases from J, with 11 bases in between. There are 14 residues in the CDR3. Per germline, CDR1 SGHTA and CDR2 FQGNSA.

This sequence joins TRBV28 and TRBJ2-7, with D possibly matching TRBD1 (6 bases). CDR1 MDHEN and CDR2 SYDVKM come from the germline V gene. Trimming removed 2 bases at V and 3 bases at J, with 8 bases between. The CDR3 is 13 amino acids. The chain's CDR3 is CASSLQGIYEQYF. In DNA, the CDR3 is TGTGCCAGCAGTTTACAGGGGATCTACGAGCAGTACTTC.

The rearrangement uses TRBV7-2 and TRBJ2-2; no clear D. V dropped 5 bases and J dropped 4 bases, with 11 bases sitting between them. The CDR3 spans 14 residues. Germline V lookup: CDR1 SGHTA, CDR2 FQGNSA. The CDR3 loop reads CASSLVEFTGELFF. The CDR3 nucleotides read TGTGCCAGCAGCCTAGTAGAGTTCACCGGGGAGCTGTTTTTT.

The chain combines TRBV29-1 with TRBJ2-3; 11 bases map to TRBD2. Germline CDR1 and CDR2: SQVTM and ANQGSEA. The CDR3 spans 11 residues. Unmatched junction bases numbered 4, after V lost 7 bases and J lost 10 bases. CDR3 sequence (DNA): TGCAGCGCTATACTAGCGGGGGCGCAGTATTTT. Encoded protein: CSAILAGAQYF.

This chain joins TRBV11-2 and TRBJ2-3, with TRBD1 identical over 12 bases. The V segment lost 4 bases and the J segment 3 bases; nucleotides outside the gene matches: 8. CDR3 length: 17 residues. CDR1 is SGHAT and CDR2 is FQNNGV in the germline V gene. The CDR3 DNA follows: TGTGCCAGCAGCTCCACCGGGACAGGGGGCCGAACAGATACGCAGTATTTT. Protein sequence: CASSSTGTGGRTDTQYF.

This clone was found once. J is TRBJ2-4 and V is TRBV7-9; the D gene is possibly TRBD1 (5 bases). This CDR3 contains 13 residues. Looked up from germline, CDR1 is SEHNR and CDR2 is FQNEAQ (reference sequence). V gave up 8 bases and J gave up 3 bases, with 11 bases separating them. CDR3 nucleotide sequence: TGTGCCAGCGGGGCCCGTGGCAAAAACATTCAGTACTTC. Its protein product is CASGARGKNIQYF.